A selection of T cell receptor beta chains follows, all from one sample in a study of tumor-infiltrating lymphocytes in localized non-small cell lung cancer. The protocol was immunoSEQ multiplex PCR, while the TCRdb copy is restricted to in-frame clones and leaves out a portion. The profile covers some 10,000 clones, with about 69% appearing a single time and around 9.1% taken by the ten largest. Sample: lung tumor tissue. The source is a human donor with non-small cell lung cancer. Both conserved end residues are part of each CDR3. Fields, in order: J gene, clone size, V gene, D gene, CDR3 DNA, CDR3 protein. D genes are given only for firm matches. Clone size is stated in some rows and not others, as once, few, many or a class when expanded.

j_gene: TRBJ1-2
abundance: .
v_gene: TRBV29-1
d_gene: TRBD1
CDR3nt: TGCAGCGTTAGTGCGACAGGGGGCTATGGCTACACCTTC
CDR3aa: CSVSATGGYGYTF

j_gene: TRBJ2-3
abundance: .
v_gene: TRBV7-2
d_gene: .
CDR3nt: TGTGCCAGCAGCTTCCGACTAGCAGATACGCAGTATTTT
CDR3aa: CASSFRLADTQYF

j_gene: TRBJ2-5
abundance: few
v_gene: TRBV18
d_gene: .
CDR3nt: TGTGCCAGCTCTCCGACACCTCAAGGGACCCAGTACTTC
CDR3aa: CASSPTPQGTQYF

j_gene: TRBJ2-3
abundance: .
v_gene: TRBV7-9
d_gene: .
CDR3nt: TGTGCCAGCAGCTTAGTCGAGGGTACGCAGTATTTT
CDR3aa: CASSLVEGTQYF

j_gene: TRBJ2-7
abundance: medium-sized
v_gene: TRBV21-1
d_gene: .
CDR3nt: TGTGCCAGCAAACCTAGACAGGGGGGATCCTACGAGCAGTACTTC
CDR3aa: CASKPRQGGSYEQYF

j_gene: TRBJ2-7
abundance: .
v_gene: TRBV2
d_gene: TRBD1
CDR3nt: TGTGCCAGCAGCCCCGGGACAGGGTACGAGCAGTACTTC
CDR3aa: CASSPGTGYEQYF

j_gene: TRBJ2-7
abundance: .
v_gene: TRBV11-2
d_gene: .
CDR3nt: TGTGCCAGCAGCTTAGGTGGGGCAGGGTTGTACGAGCAGTACTTC
CDR3aa: CASSLGGAGLYEQYF

j_gene: TRBJ2-4
abundance: medium-sized
v_gene: TRBV18
d_gene: .
CDR3nt: TGTGCCAGCTCCCGGACGAGGGGATACATTCAGTACTTC
CDR3aa: CASSRTRGYIQYF

j_gene: TRBJ2-7
abundance: .
v_gene: TRBV5-1
d_gene: TRBD1
CDR3nt: TGCGCCAGCAGCCCCGGACAGGGTAACGCAGAGCAGTACTTC
CDR3aa: CASSPGQGNAEQYF

j_gene: TRBJ1-2
abundance: .
v_gene: TRBV2
d_gene: TRBD1
CDR3nt: TGTGCCAGCAGCAACTCAGGGGGCTTCTATGGCTACACCTTC
CDR3aa: CASSNSGGFYGYTF

j_gene: TRBJ2-7
abundance: .
v_gene: TRBV6-5
d_gene: TRBD2
CDR3nt: TGTGCCAGCAGTTCTACTAGCGGGAGATCCTACGAGCAGTACTTC
CDR3aa: CASSSTSGRSYEQYF

j_gene: TRBJ2-1
abundance: .
v_gene: TRBV5-5
d_gene: .
CDR3nt: TGTGCCAGCAGCTCCGGGGGTCGAGGGCGAAATGAGCAGTTCTTC
CDR3aa: CASSSGGRGRNEQFF

j_gene: TRBJ1-6
abundance: .
v_gene: TRBV2
d_gene: .
CDR3nt: TGTGCCAGCAGTAGAGAAAATTCACCCCTCCACTTT
CDR3aa: CASSRENSPLHF

j_gene: TRBJ2-1
abundance: medium-sized
v_gene: TRBV6-1
d_gene: TRBD1
CDR3nt: TGTGCCAGCAGCGGACAGGGGAACTACAATGAGCAGTTCTTC
CDR3aa: CASSGQGNYNEQFF

j_gene: TRBJ2-5
abundance: few
v_gene: TRBV5-6
d_gene: .
CDR3nt: TGTGCCAGCAGCAAGTTTCAAGAGACCCAGTACTTC
CDR3aa: CASSKFQETQYF

j_gene: TRBJ2-7
abundance: .
v_gene: TRBV6-5
d_gene: .
CDR3nt: TGTGCCAGCTCACAGGCCCCCTACGAGCAGTACTTC
CDR3aa: CASSQAPYEQYF

j_gene: TRBJ1-1
abundance: .
v_gene: TRBV6-1
d_gene: .
CDR3nt: TGTGCCAGCAGCCCAGAACCTGACACTGAAGCTTTCTTT
CDR3aa: CASSPEPDTEAFF

j_gene: TRBJ2-1
abundance: .
v_gene: TRBV5-1
d_gene: .
CDR3nt: TGCGCCAGCAGCTTGAGCGGGAATGAGCAGTTCTTC
CDR3aa: CASSLSGNEQFF